This TCR beta chain was obtained from a study of chemoradiotherapy in HPV16-positive cancers (dated by TCRdb to between 2022 and 2023). Study-wide context: Functional T-cell assays on cells from two HPV16-positive patients defined candidate HPV-specific T-cell clones and common TCR motifs. The study asked whether T-cell immunity against the HPV oncoproteins E6 and E7 changes during chemoradiotherapy and whether it affects survival. The candidate HPV-specific TCRs and motifs were subsequently tracked in TCR repertoires obtained from some 90 patients with HPV-related cancers. Results the study describes overall, beyond this receptor: Improved recurrence-free survival in HPV16-positive patients was associated with expansion of HPV-responsive T cells during chemoradiotherapy. The survival association was reported for HPV16-positive patients, and the functional definition of HPV-specific T cells was derived from only a couple of HPV16-positive patients. Expansion of candidate HPV-specific clones and E7-related TCR motifs was observed in the tumor microenvironment during treatment, whereas no such expansion was observed for non-HPV-specific T cells.

Library creation used the immunoSEQ multiplex PCR assay. Drawn from immuneACCESS, this table holds only the in-frame rearrangements with V and J called that TCRdb kept. Clones are partly lost; checked studies trace under half to an unresolved V gene and leave the rest unexplained. The sample yields 25,000 to 30,000 clones; over 85% were counted once. The ten largest clonotypes hold over 20% of the sample. Repertoires were sampled repeatedly over the course of chemoradiotherapy so that clonal expansion in the tumor microenvironment could be followed. Notes on this clone: The target of this receptor is not known. No base qualities exist here, and no much larger clone lies one base off it.

V is reduced by 3 bases and J by 4 bases, leaving a spacing of 19 bases between them. Its CDR3 holds 17 amino acids, cysteine through phenylalanine. Just CDR3 DNA is preserved here, 51 bases in frame from base 1. CDR1 and CDR2, looked up from the germline V gene (reference sequence), are SEHNR and FQNEAQ. The sample was blood, taken from a patient who underwent chemoradiotherapy. The V gene is TRBV7-9 and the J gene is TRBJ1-5; TRBD1 is possibly the D segment (5 matching bases). This receptor was taken from a human donor with HPV-associated anogenital cancer. The nucleotides read TGTGCCAGCAGCTTTAGTCTCGACAGTCTACCAAATCAGCCCCAGCATTTT. This gives the protein CASSFSLDSLPNQPQHF.